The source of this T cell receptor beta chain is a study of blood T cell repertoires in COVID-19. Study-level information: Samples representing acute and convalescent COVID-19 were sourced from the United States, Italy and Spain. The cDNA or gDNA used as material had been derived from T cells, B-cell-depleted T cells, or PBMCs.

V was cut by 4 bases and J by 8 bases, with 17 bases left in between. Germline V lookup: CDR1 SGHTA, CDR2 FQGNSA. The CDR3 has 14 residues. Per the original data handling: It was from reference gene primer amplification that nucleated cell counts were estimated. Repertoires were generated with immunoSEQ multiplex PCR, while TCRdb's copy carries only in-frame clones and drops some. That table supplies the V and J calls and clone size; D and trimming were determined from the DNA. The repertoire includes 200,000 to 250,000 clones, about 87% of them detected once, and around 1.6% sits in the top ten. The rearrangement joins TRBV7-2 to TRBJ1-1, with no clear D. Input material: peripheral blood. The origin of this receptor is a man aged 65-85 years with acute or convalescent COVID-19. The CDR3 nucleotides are TGTGCCAGCAGCTCCCGACGGGCCCGAGGGGAAGCTTTCTTT. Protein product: CASSSRRARGEAFF.